This TCR beta chain appears in the sequencing data of a study of blood T cells in healthy people across ages. Germline lookup yields CDR1 MNHEY and CDR2 SMNVEV (reference sequence). The CDR3 is made up of 15 amino acids. V lost 8 bases to trimming and J lost 5 bases; unmatched junction nucleotides: 12. Worth noting for this clonotype: Its antigen remains unknown.

Points from the study as a whole: Naive T cell percentage by flow cytometry tracked strongly with beta diversity. Aged donors had fewer naive CD4+ cells and lower diversity than long-lived donors. Diversity figures based on one million T cells were deemed too low. The fall in TCR beta diversity per million T cells was roughly linear with age.

Alongside a J-beta primer mix, a sample-barcoded 5' primer served in a second PCR lasting about 7 to 12 cycles. From the 5' RACE reads, TCRdb called clonotypes with MiXCR, one entry per CDR3 protein. Here the sample spans about 1.5 million distinct CDR3 sequences, about 42% being singletons. The clonotype originates from a woman between 18 and 29 years old in good health. The chain links TRBV27 to TRBJ2-5, with TRBD1 matching 9 bases. The sequencing sample was made of blood. CDR3 sequence reads: CASDITGQGRETQYF. The CDR3 DNA sequence: TGTGCCAGCGATATAACCGGACAGGGGAGGGAGACCCAGTACTTC.